Sequencing of this T cell receptor (beta chain) was carried out in a study of T-cell memory formation after mild COVID-19. The CDR3 runs to 12 residues. Germline assignment: CDR1 DFQATT and CDR2 SNEGSKA (reference sequence). V was cut by 0 bases and J by 7 bases, with 9 bases left in between. TCRdb independently ran MiXCR on the 5' RACE reads; one entry per CDR3 protein. Found here are 250,000 to 350,000 distinct CDR3 sequences, 15% to 20% of them singletons; the top ten hold around a fifth. The chain couples TRBV20-1 to TRBJ1-1; D gene ambiguous. The sample comprised PBMCs or a T cell subset sorted from them (not recorded which). The sequence was collected from a man aged 18 to 30 who had mild COVID-19 (a few samples of this study predate the infection). Cell type and time point are not known. The CDR3 DNA reads TGCAGTGCTAGAGATAGTGACCGTGAAGCTTTCTTT. Translating it yields CSARDSDREAFF.